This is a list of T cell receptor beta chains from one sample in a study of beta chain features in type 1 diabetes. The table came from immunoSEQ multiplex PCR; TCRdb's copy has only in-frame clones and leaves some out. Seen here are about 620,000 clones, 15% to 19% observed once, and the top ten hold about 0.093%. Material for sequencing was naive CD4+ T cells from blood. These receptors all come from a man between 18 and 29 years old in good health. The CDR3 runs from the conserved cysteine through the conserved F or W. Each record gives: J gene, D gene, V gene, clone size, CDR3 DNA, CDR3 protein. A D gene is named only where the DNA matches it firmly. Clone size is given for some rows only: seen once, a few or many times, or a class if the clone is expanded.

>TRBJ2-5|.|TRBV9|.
TGTGCCAGCAGCGATAACCGAGGGGGTGTGGAGACCCAGTACTTC
CASSDNRGGVETQYF
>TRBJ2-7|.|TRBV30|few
TGTGCCTGGAGCCTGGCCGGACTCTCCTACGAGCAGTACTTC
CAWSLAGLSYEQYF
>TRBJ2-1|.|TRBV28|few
TGTGCCAGCAGTTTAGGGTTAGCGGCGTACAATGAGCAGTTCTTC
CASSLGLAAYNEQFF
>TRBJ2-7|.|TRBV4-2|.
TGTGCCAGCAGCCGGGAGGCTGACGAGCAGTACTTC
CASSREADEQYF
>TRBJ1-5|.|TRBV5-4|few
TGTGCCAGCAGCTTGGCCGGGTCGAATCAGCCCCAGCATTTT
CASSLAGSNQPQHF
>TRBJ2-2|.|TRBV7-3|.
TGTGCCAGCAGCCCCCGTATGACCGGGGAGCTGTTTTTT
CASSPRMTGELFF
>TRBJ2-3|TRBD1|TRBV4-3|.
TGCGCCAGCAGCCGGAGGACAGGGGGAAGCACAGATACGCAGTATTTT
CASSRRTGGSTDTQYF
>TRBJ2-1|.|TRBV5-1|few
TGCGCCAGCAGCGACTACAGGGACTACAATGAGCAGTTCTTC
CASSDYRDYNEQFF
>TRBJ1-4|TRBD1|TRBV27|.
TGTGCCAGCAGTCCGCAGGGGGCAGGGGAAAAACTGTTTTTT
CASSPQGAGEKLFF
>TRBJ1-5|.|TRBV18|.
TGTGCCAGCTCTCTCACAGGGAATCAGCCCCAGCATTTT
CASSLTGNQPQHF
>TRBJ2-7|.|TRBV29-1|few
TGCAGCGTTGACTCGAGGAGGGGCGGCGAGCAGTACTTC
CSVDSRRGGEQYF
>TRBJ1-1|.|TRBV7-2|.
TGTGCCAGCAGCACGTCCCGGGACTTGAACACTGAAGCTTTCTTT
CASSTSRDLNTEAFF
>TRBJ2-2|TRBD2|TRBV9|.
TGTGCCAGCAGCGTAAGGCCTAGCGGTGAAACCGGGGAGCTGTTTTTT
CASSVRPSGETGELFF
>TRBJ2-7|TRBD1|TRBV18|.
TGTGCCAGCTCACCAATCGGACAGGGCTACGAGCAGTACTTC
CASSPIGQGYEQYF
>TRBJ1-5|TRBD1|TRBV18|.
TGTGCCAGCTCATCCAGACAGGGGAGAGGTCAGCCCCAGCATTTT
CASSSRQGRGQPQHF
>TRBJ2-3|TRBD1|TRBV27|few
TGTGCCAGCAGTTTAAGGGACAGTAGCACAGATACGCAGTATTTT
CASSLRDSSTDTQYF
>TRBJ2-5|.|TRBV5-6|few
TGTGCCAGCAGGGCGGCAGGGAGAAACCAAGAGACCCAGTACTTC
CASRAAGRNQETQYF
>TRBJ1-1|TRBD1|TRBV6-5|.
TGTGCCAGCAGTCCCCGGGACAGGCGGGGAACTGAAGCTTTCTTT
CASSPRDRRGTEAFF
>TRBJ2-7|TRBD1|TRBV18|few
TGTGCCAGCTCACCACCGGGACAGAGAACAAGCTCCTACGAGCAGTACTTC
CASSPPGQRTSSYEQYF
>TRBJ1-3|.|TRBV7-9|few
TGTGCCAGCAGCATGCCACGGGGGGAAGCTGGAAACACCATATATTTT
CASSMPRGEAGNTIYF
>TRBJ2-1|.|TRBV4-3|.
TGCGCCAGCAGCCAAGATTCGGCCAGATACAATGAGCAGTTCTTC
CASSQDSARYNEQFF
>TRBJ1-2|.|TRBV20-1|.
TGCAGTGCAGAAGGGCGACGTGGCTACACCTTC
CSAEGRRGYTF
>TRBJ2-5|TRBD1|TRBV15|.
TGTGCCACCAGCAGAGATATCAGACAGGGAGAGACCCAGTACTTC
CATSRDIRQGETQYF
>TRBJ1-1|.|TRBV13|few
TGTGCCAGCAGCTTGGGTTGGGGGGGAGGCACTGAAGCTTTCTTT
CASSLGWGGGTEAFF
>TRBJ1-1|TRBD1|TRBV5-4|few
TGTGCCAGCAGCCCGGGACAGGCTCACGGTGAAGCTTTCTTT
CASSPGQAHGEAFF
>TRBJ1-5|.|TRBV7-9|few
TGTGCCAGCAGCCGTGGGCCAGCTAGCAATCAGCCCCAGCATTTT
CASSRGPASNQPQHF
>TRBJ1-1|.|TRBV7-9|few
TGTGCCAGCAGCTTAGGTATCTGGGGGCTCACTGAAGCTTTCTTT
CASSLGIWGLTEAFF
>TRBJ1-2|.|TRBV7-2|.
TGTGCCAGCAGCCTCGGCCCAGGGAGCAATGGCTACACCTTC
CASSLGPGSNGYTF
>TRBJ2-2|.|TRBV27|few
TGTGCCAGCCCCCTGAGGGAGCACACCGGGGAGCTGTTTTTT
CASPLREHTGELFF
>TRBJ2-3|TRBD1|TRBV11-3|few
TGTGCCAGCAGCTATGGACAGGAGACAGATACGCAGTATTTT
CASSYGQETDTQYF
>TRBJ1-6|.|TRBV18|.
TGTGCCAGCTCACCGACCGAAGCCAATTCACCCCTCCACTTT
CASSPTEANSPLHF
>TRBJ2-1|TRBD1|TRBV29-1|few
TGCAGCGTTGAATTCGGCAGGGGGACGAACAATGAGCAGTTCTTC
CSVEFGRGTNNEQFF
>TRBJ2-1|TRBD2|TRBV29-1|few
TGCAGCGTTGGCAAAAGGCTAGCGGGCAATGAGCAGTTCTTC
CSVGKRLAGNEQFF
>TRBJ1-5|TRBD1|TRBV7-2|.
TGTGCCAGCAGCTTTTCCGGGACAGGGAATCAGCCCCAGCATTTT
CASSFSGTGNQPQHF
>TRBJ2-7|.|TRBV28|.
TGTGCCACCCTTCAAGGGGACTCTACGCACGAGCAGTACTTC
CATLQGDSTHEQYF
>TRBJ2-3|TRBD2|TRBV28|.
TGTGCCAGCAGTTCCGAGCGGGGGCGGCGGAACACAGATACGCAGTATTTT
CASSSERGRRNTDTQYF
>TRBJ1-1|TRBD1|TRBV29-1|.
TGCAGCGTTGATGGGACAGGGGGCGCTTGGACTGAAGCTTTCTTT
CSVDGTGGAWTEAFF
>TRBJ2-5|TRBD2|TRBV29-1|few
TGCAGCGTTGAAGTGGAAGGTTGGCTAGCGGGAGGGTTTCGAGAGACCCAGTACTTC
CSVEVEGWLAGGFRETQYF
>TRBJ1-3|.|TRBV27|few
TGTGCCAGCGGACGAAGTGGAAGCTCTGGAAACACCATATATTTT
CASGRSGSSGNTIYF
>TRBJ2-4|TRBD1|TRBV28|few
TGTGCCAGCAGTCTAGGACAGGGTGGCAAAAACATTCAGTACTTC
CASSLGQGGKNIQYF